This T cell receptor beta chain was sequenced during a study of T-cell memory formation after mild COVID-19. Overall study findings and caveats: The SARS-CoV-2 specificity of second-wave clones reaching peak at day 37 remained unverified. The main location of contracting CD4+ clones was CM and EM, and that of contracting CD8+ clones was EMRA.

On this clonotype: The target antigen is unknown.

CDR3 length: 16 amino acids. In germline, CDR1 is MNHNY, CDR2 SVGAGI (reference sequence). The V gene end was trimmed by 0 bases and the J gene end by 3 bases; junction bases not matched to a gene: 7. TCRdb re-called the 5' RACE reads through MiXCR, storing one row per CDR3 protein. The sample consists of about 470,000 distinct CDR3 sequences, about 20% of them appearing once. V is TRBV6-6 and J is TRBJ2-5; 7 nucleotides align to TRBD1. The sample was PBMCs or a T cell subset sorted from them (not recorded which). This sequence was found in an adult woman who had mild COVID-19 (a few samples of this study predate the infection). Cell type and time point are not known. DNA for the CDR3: TGTGCCAGCAGTTACTCCGGGACAGCGAATGAAGAGACCCAGTACTTC. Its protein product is CASSYSGTANEETQYF.